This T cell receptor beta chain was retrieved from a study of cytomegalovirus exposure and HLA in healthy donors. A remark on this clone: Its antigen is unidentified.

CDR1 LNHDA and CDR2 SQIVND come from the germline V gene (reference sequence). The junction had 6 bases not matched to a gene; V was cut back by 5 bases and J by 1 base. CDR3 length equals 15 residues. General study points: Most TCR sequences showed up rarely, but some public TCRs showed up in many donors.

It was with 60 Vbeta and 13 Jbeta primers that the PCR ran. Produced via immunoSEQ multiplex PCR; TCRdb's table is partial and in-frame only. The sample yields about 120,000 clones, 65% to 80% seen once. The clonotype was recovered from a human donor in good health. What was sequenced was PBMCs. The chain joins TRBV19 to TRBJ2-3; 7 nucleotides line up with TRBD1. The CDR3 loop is CASSLWDSGTDTQYF. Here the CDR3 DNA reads TGTGCCAGTAGTCTATGGGACAGCGGCACAGATACGCAGTATTTT.